These 14 T cell receptor beta chains were sequenced from one sample in a study of metastatic and nonmetastatic thyroid tumors. TCRdb reanalyzed the PCR reads via MiXCR. The sample has approximately 35,000 clones, around 17% seen once. No treatment of any kind had been given to any patient before thyroid surgery. The sample taken for sequencing was blood. The receptors stem from a male donor with papillary thyroid cancer or a benign thyroid nodule (not recorded which). Some clones in this sample may be carry-over from other donors' samples.

This clone occurred once. The J gene is TRBJ2-1, the V gene TRBV11-2; D is unresolved. This CDR3 region has 13 residues. The V gene's germline CDR1 is SGHAT and CDR2 FQNNGV. Trimming cost V 3 bases and J 3 bases, with 6 bases left between them. In DNA form, the CDR3 reads TGTGCCAGCAGCTTGGGCAGCTACAATGAGCAGTTCTTC. Protein sequence: CASSLGSYNEQFF.

The table lists this clone with many counts. CDR3 nucleotide sequence: TGTGCCAGCAGCTTAGGAGCGGGAGGGCCCGATGAGCAGTTCTTC. This translates into CASSLGAGGPDEQFF. The rearrangement joins TRBV11-2 to TRBJ2-1; TRBD2 agrees at 10 bases. V was pared by 1 base and J by 8 bases, with 5 bases of the junction left unmatched. CDR1 is SGHAT, CDR2 FQNNGV, per germline. The CDR3 sequence is 15 residues long.

This clone was observed many times. Possible read error: a much larger clone is one base away. The V gene is TRBV11-3, the J gene TRBJ1-2, with D perhaps TRBD1 (5 bases). The germline CDR1 and CDR2 sequences are SGHNT and YENEEA. The CDR3 totals 15 residues. The CDR3 DNA reads TGTGACAGCAGCTTAGTGTGGGGCGAAGGCTATGGCTACACCTTC. Protein sequence: CDSSLVWGEGYGYTF.

This clone was detected only a few times. CDR3 loop: CASRPRTSGKLNNEQFF. Here the CDR3 DNA reads TGTGCCAGCAGGCCCCGGACTAGCGGGAAACTCAACAATGAGCAGTTCTTC. J is TRBJ2-1 and V is TRBV27; 12 bases are a match to TRBD2. CDR1 and CDR2 from the germline V gene are MNHEY and SMNVEV (reference sequence). This CDR3 comprises 17 residues. The ends lost 6 bases at V and 5 bases at J; junction bases unmatched: 11.

The table lists this clone with many counts. The chain carries TRBV7-2 and TRBJ2-7, with D possibly being TRBD1 or TRBD2 (7 bases each). V was shortened by 5 bases and J by 6 bases, with 23 bases between the two germline ends. Germline V CDR1 and CDR2: SGHTA, FQGNSA. CDR3 length: 16 amino acids. CDR3 in DNA: TGTGCCAGCAGCGCCAGGGGGGGCAATCAAAGGCCCGAGCAGTACTTC. Translating gives CASSARGGNQRPEQYF.

DNA of the CDR3: TGTGCCAGCAGCTCGCATGGCCCACCCTACGAGCAGTACTTC. Encoded protein: CASSSHGPPYEQYF. The gene calls are TRBV5-4 and TRBJ2-7; D uncertain. Germline values: CDR1 SGHNT, CDR2 YYREEE (reference sequence). The CDR3 loop spans 14 amino acids. Between the trimmed V and J ends, which lost 3 bases and 2 bases, there was a span of 12 bases.

V gene TRBV5-1 combines with J gene TRBJ2-1; 10 bases are shared with TRBD2. The CDR3 covers 16 residues. The junction had 11 bases not matched to a gene; V was cut back by 3 bases and J by 8 bases. Germline V CDR1 and CDR2: SGHRS, YFSETQ. The CDR3 loop is CASSWGPAGGRDEQFF. The CDR3 DNA sequence: TGCGCCAGCAGCTGGGGGCCAGCGGGAGGGAGAGATGAGCAGTTCTTC.

This clone was counted only a few times. This may arise from a read error, as a much more abundant clone is one base away. This chain uses TRBV29-1 with TRBJ2-7; D is tentatively TRBD1 or TRBD2 (6 bases each). Germline CDR1 and CDR2: SQVTM and ANQGSEA. The CDR3 is made up of 15 amino acids. The CDR3 region has the DNA TGCAGCGTCTCAGGGGTCGCGGGAAGCTCCTACGAGCATTACTTC. Translating gives CSVSGVAGSSYEHYF.

The chain recombines TRBV7-3 with TRBJ1-6; 9 bases map to TRBD1. The CDR3 runs to 15 residues. The germline V gene encodes CDR1 SGHTA and CDR2 FQGTGA. Germline trimming cut 6 bases from V and 9 bases from J; bases unmatched to any gene: 9. CDR3 sequence reads: CASSETGGLGSPLHF. CDR3 in DNA: TGTGCCAGCAGTGAAACAGGGGGCTTAGGTTCACCCCTCCACTTT. Full variable domain (outside the CDR3, taken from reference TRBV7-3 and TRBJ1-6): GAGVSQTPSNKVTEKGKYVELRCDPISGHTALYWYRQSLGQGPEFLIYFQGTGAADDSGLPNDRFFAVRPEGSVSTLKIQRTERGDSAVYLCASSETGGLGSPLHFGNGTRLTVT.

This clone has ten or more counts. J is TRBJ1-2 and V is TRBV3-1; D is possibly TRBD1 (6 bases). V dropped 4 bases and J dropped 7 bases, with 16 bases sitting between them. This CDR3 region has 14 residues. In germline, CDR1 is LGHDT, CDR2 YNNKEL (reference sequence). CDR3 bases: TGTGCCAGCAGCCTTATACGGGGGGCGAGTGGCTACACCTTC. This gives the protein CASSLIRGASGYTF.

This clone occurred a few times. The CDR3 loop reads CASSPTQGRVNGYTF. In nucleotides, the CDR3 is TGTGCCAGTAGTCCCACACAGGGAAGGGTGAATGGCTACACCTTC. V and J are TRBV19 and TRBJ1-2; D is possibly TRBD1 (6 bases). Germline lookup yields CDR1 LNHDA and CDR2 SQIVND (reference sequence). V was cut by 5 bases and J by 6 bases, with 19 bases left in between. There are 15 residues in the CDR3.

This rearrangement joins TRBV6-4 to TRBJ2-1, with a tentative D call TRBD2 (5 bases). This CDR3 is built from 13 residues. Germline V gives CDR1 MRHNA, CDR2 SNTAGT. V was pared by 6 bases and J by 4 bases, with 10 bases between. The CDR3 region has the DNA TGTGCCAGCAGGGCTAGGACTTACAATGAGCAGTTCTTC. Translation gives CASRARTYNEQFF.

This clone was counted ten times or more. The chain combines TRBV2 with TRBJ1-6; D unresolved. V shed 7 bases and J shed 7 bases, with 17 bases lying between them. Germline V gene sequence: CDR1 SNHLY, CDR2 FYNNEI. This CDR3 region has 15 residues. The DNA for the CDR3 is TGTGCCAGCATAATCAACACCTGGATGAATTCACCCCTCCACTTT. Protein sequence: CASIINTWMNSPLHF.

This clone is medium-sized. This chain connects TRBV19 to TRBJ2-1; D perhaps matches TRBD1 (5 bases). Germline V gene lookup returns CDR1 LNHDA and CDR2 SQIVND (reference sequence). Trimming removed 5 bases from V and 1 base from J, with 9 bases in between. The CDR3 contains 14 residues. The CDR3 spells CASSQGMSYNEQFF. The CDR3 DNA follows: TGTGCCAGTAGTCAGGGTATGTCCTACAATGAGCAGTTCTTC.